This T cell receptor (beta chain) was observed in a study of regulatory T cells in long-lasting Graves disease. Broader study findings: Peripheral blood alone, not thyroid tissue, underwent study.

Regarding time point: newly diagnosed GD, antithyroid drugs for less than 3 months. The TCR library was prepared using RNA isolated from PBMCs. Libraries of TCR beta came from iRepertoire HTBI primers plus Arm-PCR of CDR3 regions. TCRdb ran MiXCR on the multiplex PCR reads and lists one entry per CDR3 protein. Among 550,000 or so distinct CDR3 sequences listed, about 11% were seen once. This clonotype came up many times. Antigen specificity is unknown. The CDR3 has 15 residues. Between the trimmed V and J ends, which lost 1 base and 6 bases, there was a span of 12 bases. Germline values: CDR1 LGHDT, CDR2 YNNKEL (reference sequence). The same sample was also studied in work on T cells in Graves' hyperthyroidism and ophthalmopathy. Turning to that study: Diagnosis rested on symptoms, serum thyroxine and TRAb, thyroid ultrasound, and orbital computed tomography. In the first-round RT-PCR of the TCR CDR3, the HTBI primer set was used.

The input for sequencing was peripheral blood mononuclear cells (PBMCs), taken at new diagnosis, from a patient treated with antithyroid drugs. This receptor was taken from a young woman with Graves disease. The chain carries TRBV3-1 and TRBJ2-2; D is undetermined. CDR3 nucleotides: TGTGCCAGCAGCCAAGGACTTTACCAGGCCGGGGAGCTGTTTTTT. As protein: CASSQGLYQAGELFF.